A single sample is the source of the 32 T cell receptor beta chains below, sequenced in a study of beta chain features in type 1 diabetes. The entirety of the isolated RNA underwent reverse transcription, so expressed TCRB transcripts were sequenced. The assay was immunoSEQ multiplex PCR, and TCRdb's table has in-frame clones only and misses some. The sample contains 150,000 to 190,000 clones, around 10% of which appear only once. What was sequenced was central memory CD4+ T cells from blood. These receptors all stem from a man aged 18 to 30 in good health.

In this sample, this clone turned up a few times. V gene TRBV29-1 combines with J gene TRBJ2-6; D uncertain. V lost 4 bases and J lost 0, with 7 bases in between. The CDR3 runs to 14 residues. The germline gives CDR1 SQVTM, CDR2 ANQGSEA. CDR3 nucleotide sequence: TGCAGCGTTGGGGCGCGCTCTGGGGCCAACGTCCTGACTTTC. This encodes CSVGARSGANVLTF. Combining the CDR3 with reference TRBV29-1 and TRBJ2-6 gives the whole variable domain SAVISQKPSRDICQRGTSLTIQCQVDSQVTMMFWYRQQPGQSLTLIATANQGSEATYESGFVIDKFPISRPNLTFSTLTVSNMSPEDSSIYLCSVGARSGANVLTFGAGSRLTVL.

The chain links TRBV6-5 to TRBJ1-5; D is unresolved. CDR1 is MNHEY, CDR2 SVGAGI, per germline. The V and J ends lost 6 bases and 3 bases respectively, with 12 bases between them. The CDR3 sequence is 14 residues long. CDR3 DNA sequence: TGTGCCAGCAGAATGGACGGTACCAATCAGCCCCAGCATTTT. This encodes CASRMDGTNQPQHF.

This chain uses TRBV5-1 with TRBJ2-2; D possibly corresponds to TRBD1 (6 bases). This CDR3 is built from 16 residues. The germline V gene encodes CDR1 SGHRS and CDR2 YFSETQ. V lost 4 bases and J lost 1, with 14 bases in between. As DNA, the CDR3 is TGCGCCAGCAGCGTCCGGGACACCGTGAACACCGGGGAGCTGTTTTTT. Amino acids: CASSVRDTVNTGELFF. Filled out from reference TRBV5-1 and TRBJ2-2, the complete variable domain reads KAGVTQTPRYLIKTRGQQVTLSCSPISGHRSVSWYQQTPGQGLQFLFEYFSETQRNKGNFPGRFSGRQFSNSRSEMNVSTLELGDSALYLCASSVRDTVNTGELFFGEGSRLTVL.

V gene TRBV7-6 combines with J gene TRBJ2-2, with D unclear. The CDR3 is 16 residues long. V was pared by 0 bases and J by 6 bases, with 14 bases between. The V gene's germline CDR1 is SGHVS and CDR2 FNYEAQ. CDR3 amino acids: CASSLATSGDAGELFF. CDR3 DNA sequence: TGTGCCAGCAGCTTAGCGACGTCAGGTGACGCCGGGGAGCTGTTTTTT. The variable domain in full, with the rest retrieved from reference TRBV7-6 and TRBJ2-2, is GAGVSQSPRYKVTKRGQDVALRCDPISGHVSLYWYRQALGQGPEFLTYFNYEAQQDKSGLPNDRFSAERPEGSISTLTIQRTEQRDSAMYRCASSLATSGDAGELFFGEGSRLTVL.

There are a few counts of this clone. This chain links TRBV4-3 with TRBJ2-5; D gene uncertain. The CDR3 totals 12 residues. Trimming took 1 base from V and 6 from J, leaving 6 bases between them. Germline CDR1 and CDR2: LGHNA and YSLEER. The CDR3 region has the DNA TGCGCCAGCAGCCAAGTGGCCCAGACCCAGTACTTC. Translation gives CASSQVAQTQYF.

This clone was seen more than once but under ten times. The J gene is TRBJ2-1, the V gene TRBV11-1; D not resolved. The germline V gene encodes CDR1 SGHAT and CDR2 FQDESV (reference sequence). The CDR3 is 15 residues long. Trimming took off 1 base at V and 0 bases at J, with 7 bases between the two ends. CDR3: CASSLGAGSYNEQFF. The CDR3 DNA reads as TGTGCCAGCAGCTTAGGGGCCGGCTCCTACAATGAGCAGTTCTTC. Full variable domain (remainder filled in from reference TRBV11-1 and TRBJ2-1): EAEVAQSPRYKITEKSQAVAFWCDPISGHATLYWYRQILGQGPELLVQFQDESVVDDSQLPKDRFSAERLKGVDSTLKIQPAELGDSAMYLCASSLGAGSYNEQFFGPGTRLTVL.

This clone has more than one count but fewer than ten. The V gene is TRBV4-3, the J gene TRBJ1-1, with TRBD1 as a possible D gene (6 bases). V lost 4 bases and J lost 1, with 7 bases in between. The CDR3 runs to 13 residues. Germline V gives CDR1 LGHNA, CDR2 YSLEER. The CDR3 reads CASSRTANTEAFF. The CDR3 DNA reads as TGCGCCAGCAGCCGGACAGCGAACACTGAAGCTTTCTTT.

This rearrangement joins TRBV7-2 to TRBJ2-3; 9 nucleotides match TRBD1. This CDR3 contains 16 residues. Germline loops: CDR1 SGHTA, CDR2 FQGNSA. J gave up 6 bases and V 2 bases, and 9 bases lay outside the gene matches. The CDR3 DNA sequence: TGTGCCAGCAGCTTAATGCCGGGACAGGGAGAGGATACGCAGTATTTT. Amino acids: CASSLMPGQGEDTQYF. The full variable domain, with the rest looked up from reference TRBV7-2 and TRBJ2-3, is GAGVSQSPSNKVTEKGKDVELRCDPISGHTALYWYRQSLGQGLEFLIYFQGNSAPDKSGLPSDRFSAERTGGSVSTLTIQRTQQEDSAVYLCASSLMPGQGEDTQYFGPGTRLTVL.

V usage is TRBV11-2 and J usage is TRBJ2-1, with 15 nucleotides matching TRBD2. Germline-derived CDR1 and CDR2 are SGHAT and FQNNGV. The V segment lost 5 bases and the J segment 7 bases; nucleotides outside the gene matches: 12. The CDR3 runs 18 residues. This CDR3 is CASSQDSGLAGGGNEQFF. In nucleotides, the CDR3 is TGTGCCAGCAGCCAGGACAGTGGACTAGCGGGAGGGGGGAATGAGCAGTTCTTC.

This clone was observed a handful of times. CDR3: CASSLAALYNEQFF. For the CDR3, the DNA is TGTGCCAGCAGTTTAGCGGCTCTATACAATGAGCAGTTCTTC. This chain links TRBV28 with TRBJ2-1; no clear D. Germline V gene sequence: CDR1 MDHEN, CDR2 SYDVKM. Between the trimmed V and J ends, which lost 2 bases and 4 bases, there was a span of 9 bases. This CDR3 contains 14 residues.

The table lists this clone with a few counts. J is TRBJ1-5 and V is TRBV7-9; D remains ambiguous. V was pared by 3 bases and J by 7 bases, with 10 bases between. The V gene's germline CDR1 is SEHNR and CDR2 FQNEAQ (reference sequence). This CDR3 has 13 amino acids. CDR3 nucleotide sequence: TGTGCCAGCAGCTTCGGGCTGGGACAGCCCCAGCATTTT. Protein product: CASSFGLGQPQHF.

This clone appeared a few times. This sequence joins TRBV5-4 and TRBJ2-5; 10 bases map to TRBD1. The J segment lost 6 bases and the V segment lost 7 bases, leaving 9 bases of the junction unmatched. Germline V gene sequence: CDR1 SGHNT, CDR2 YYREEE (reference sequence). The CDR3 has 14 residues. The CDR3 DNA reads as TGTGCCAGCGGCCGGGACAGGGGAGAAAAGACCCAGTACTTC. It is translated as CASGRDRGEKTQYF.

This clone was observed a few times. This chain uses TRBV7-2 with TRBJ2-7, with a tentative D call TRBD2 (7 bases). Germline CDR1 reads SGHTA; CDR2 reads FQGNSA. V lost 7 bases to trimming and J lost 3 bases, with 13 bases between them. This CDR3 contains 13 residues. The CDR3: CASNNREGYEQYF. Written as DNA, the CDR3 is TGTGCCAGCAATAACAGGGAGGGCTACGAGCAGTACTTC.

This clone has only a few counts. V and J are TRBV29-1 and TRBJ2-1; no firm D call. This CDR3 has 13 residues. The V and J ends lost 7 bases and 0 bases respectively, with 10 bases between them. The germline gives CDR1 SQVTM, CDR2 ANQGSEA. The CDR3 nucleotides are TGCAGCGGGCAGGAGAGCTCCTACAATGAGCAGTTCTTC. Protein sequence: CSGQESSYNEQFF.

This clone has more than one count but fewer than ten. The gene calls are TRBV4-3 and TRBJ2-1; maybe TRBD1 (5 bases). Trimming shortened V by 4 bases and J by 6 bases, and 16 bases separated the two germline ends. Germline CDR1 and CDR2: LGHNA and YSLEER. The CDR3 has 15 amino acids. The CDR3 DNA sequence: TGCGCCAGCAGCCTAGCAGTACAGGATATCAATGAGCAGTTCTTC. Its translation: CASSLAVQDINEQFF.

The chain links TRBV29-1 to TRBJ2-7, with 7 bases fitting TRBD1. Germline CDR1 SQVTM, CDR2 ANQGSEA. The CDR3 is 11 amino acids. V dropped 3 bases and J dropped 10; count of bases not matched to a gene: 6. CDR3 loop: CSVEIRDSQYF. The DNA for the CDR3 is TGCAGCGTTGAGATCCGGGACAGTCAGTACTTC.

The chain joins TRBV7-2 to TRBJ1-1, with 9 bases identical to TRBD1. This CDR3 spans 15 amino acids. Germline V gives CDR1 SGHTA, CDR2 FQGNSA. V shed 5 bases and J 4 bases; nucleotides not matched to a gene: 8. The CDR3 bases are TGTGCCAGCAGCCAAGATACAGGGGGCGCCACTGAAGCTTTCTTT. This encodes CASSQDTGGATEAFF.

This clone has more than one count but fewer than ten. CDR3 sequence: CASRRTGDTGELFF. CDR3 sequence (DNA): TGTGCCAGCAGGAGGACAGGGGATACCGGGGAGCTGTTTTTT. V and J are TRBV7-9 and TRBJ2-2, with 9 nucleotides matching TRBD1. Germline V gives CDR1 SEHNR, CDR2 FQNEAQ (reference sequence). This CDR3 comprises 14 residues. The J segment lost 5 bases and the V segment lost 6 bases, leaving 4 bases of the junction unmatched.

The V and J genes are TRBV10-3 and TRBJ1-2; D perhaps matches TRBD1 (5 bases). V shed 4 bases and J shed 8 bases, with 14 bases lying between them. This CDR3 region has 13 residues. Germline CDR1 and CDR2: ENHRY and SYGVKD. CDR3 in amino acids: CAISVGREEGYTF. CDR3 DNA: TGTGCCATCAGTGTCGGCAGGGAAGAGGGCTACACCTTC.

The chain combines TRBV18 with TRBJ2-3; 7 bases agree with TRBD1. Trimming took 4 bases from V and 14 from J; bases not matched to a gene: 6. The CDR3 length is 11 residues. Germline CDR1 and CDR2: KGHSH and LQKENI. The CDR3 DNA sequence: TGTGCCAGCTCACGGACAGGTCTCCCGTATTTT. As protein: CASSRTGLPYF.

The table lists this clone with a few counts. V usage is TRBV7-2 and J usage is TRBJ1-5; no clear D. The CDR3 loop spans 16 amino acids. Germline-derived CDR1 and CDR2 are SGHTA and FQGNSA. V shed 5 bases and J shed 0 bases, with 14 bases lying between them. CDR3 nucleotide sequence: TGTGCCAGCAGCCCTAGTGGGTGGGCTAGCAATCAGCCCCAGCATTTT. Protein product: CASSPSGWASNQPQHF. Filled out from reference TRBV7-2 and TRBJ1-5, the complete variable domain reads GAGVSQSPSNKVTEKGKDVELRCDPISGHTALYWYRQSLGQGLEFLIYFQGNSAPDKSGLPSDRFSAERTGGSVSTLTIQRTQQEDSAVYLCASSPSGWASNQPQHFGDGTRLSIL.

This clone was found many times. This rearrangement joins TRBV10-3 to TRBJ1-2, with a tentative D call TRBD1 (5 bases). Germline lookup yields CDR1 ENHRY and CDR2 SYGVKD. This CDR3 spans 16 amino acids. V shed 6 bases and J shed 0 bases, with 17 bases lying between them. CDR3 sequence reads: CAISTASGAANYGYTF. The CDR3 nucleotides are TGTGCCATCAGCACTGCATCTGGGGCGGCTAACTATGGCTACACCTTC.

The chain couples TRBV7-2 to TRBJ2-5, with D uncertain. Trimming removed 1 base at V and 14 bases at J, with 11 bases between. The CDR3 consists of 11 residues. CDR1 SGHTA and CDR2 FQGNSA come from the germline V gene. The CDR3 loop reads CASSLGPNLYF. Written as DNA, the CDR3 is TGTGCCAGCAGCTTAGGCCCCAATCTATACTTC.

The chain joins TRBV7-2 to TRBJ2-2; D possibly corresponds to TRBD1 (6 bases). V lost 2 bases to trimming and J lost 1 base, with 8 bases between them. CDR3 length: 15 amino acids. Germline V gives CDR1 SGHTA, CDR2 FQGNSA. CDR3 coding DNA: TGTGCCAGCAGCTTAAACAGGGTGAACACCGGGGAGCTGTTTTTT. This translates into CASSLNRVNTGELFF.

This sequence joins TRBV28 and TRBJ2-7; 9 bases agree with TRBD2. Trimming at V came to 3 bases and at J to 2 bases, leaving 2 bases not matched to a gene. The CDR3 runs to 14 residues. CDR1 is MDHEN, CDR2 SYDVKM, per germline. CDR3 coding DNA: TGTGCCAGCAGTTTGGGACTAGCCGCCTACGAGCAGTACTTC. Translated: CASSLGLAAYEQYF. Together with reference TRBV28 and TRBJ2-7, the CDR3 gives the full variable domain: DVKVTQSSRYLVKRTGEKVFLECVQDMDHENMFWYRQDPGLGLRLIYFSYDVKMKEKGDIPEGYSVSREKKERFSLILESASTNQTSMYLCASSLGLAAYEQYFGPGTRLTVT.

The chain recombines TRBV7-9 with TRBJ1-1, with 8 bases that match TRBD1. Trimming took 5 bases from V and 5 from J; bases not matched to a gene: 10. The germline CDR1 and CDR2 sequences are SEHNR and FQNEAQ (reference sequence). The CDR3 has 15 amino acids. Here the CDR3 DNA reads TGTGCCAGCAGCCCCTCCCAGGGGGCGAGGACTGAAGCTTTCTTT. Its translation: CASSPSQGARTEAFF.

The rearrangement links TRBV7-3 to TRBJ2-6; D is unresolved. Germline V gives CDR1 SGHTA, CDR2 FQGTGA. Trimming pared 5 bases from V and 0 bases from J, leaving 8 bases between. The CDR3 has 15 amino acids. Here the CDR3 reads CASSPSLSGANVLTF. The CDR3 coding sequence is TGTGCCAGCAGCCCCAGCCTCTCTGGGGCCAACGTCCTGACTTTC.

This clone showed up just a few times. The chain joins TRBV9 to TRBJ2-4, with 10 bases that match TRBD1. V gave up 3 bases and J gave up 9 bases; unmatched junction bases: 9. The CDR3 spans 15 residues. Germline-derived CDR1 and CDR2 are SGDLS and YYNGEE. CDR3 coding DNA: TGTGCCAGCAGCGGGGACAGGGGCATCGATAGCATTCAGTACTTC. Residues: CASSGDRGIDSIQYF.

The sample holds a few counts of this clone. The J gene is TRBJ1-4, the V gene TRBV9; D remains unclear. There are 15 residues in the CDR3. The V gene's germline CDR1 is SGDLS and CDR2 YYNGEE. The V and J ends lost 0 bases and 7 bases respectively, with 13 bases between them. CDR3: CASSVAAGDGEKLFF. The CDR3 region has the DNA TGTGCCAGCAGCGTAGCTGCAGGTGATGGTGAAAAACTGTTTTTT.

This clone was observed a few times. The CDR3 region is CAWSGGNQPQHF. The CDR3 DNA reads as TGTGCCTGGTCCGGGGGCAATCAGCCCCAGCATTTT. The genes are TRBV30 and TRBJ1-5, with no clear D. The V gene lost 5 bases and the J gene lost 2 bases, with 7 bases spanning the gap. The CDR3 sequence is 12 residues long. Germline V lookup: CDR1 GTSNPN, CDR2 SVGIG (reference sequence). The full variable domain, its missing parts supplied by reference TRBV30 and TRBJ1-5, is SQTIHQWPATLVQPVGSPLSLECTVEGTSNPNLYWYRQAAGRGLQLLFYSVGIGQISSEVPQNLSASRPQDRQFILSSKKLLLSDSGFYLCAWSGGNQPQHFGDGTRLSIL.

This clone was observed a handful of times. The chain links TRBV9 to TRBJ1-1; 7 bases match TRBD1. This CDR3 spans 14 amino acids. Germline CDR1 reads SGDLS; CDR2 reads YYNGEE. The V gene end was trimmed by 0 bases and the J gene end by 13 bases; junction bases not matched to a gene: 12. The CDR3 loop reads CASSVEGRGSMVFF. CDR3 DNA sequence: TGTGCCAGCAGCGTAGAGGGCAGGGGGAGTATGGTTTTCTTT.

The CDR3 sequence is CASSQDRGPGGQFF. CDR3 sequence (DNA): TGCGCCAGCAGCCAAGATAGAGGCCCAGGGGGCCAGTTCTTC. The genes are TRBV4-3 and TRBJ2-1; 8 bases line up with TRBD1. V lost 0 bases and J lost 13; bases outside the gene matches: 8. Germline V lookup: CDR1 LGHNA, CDR2 YSLEER. The CDR3 covers 14 residues.